Presented here are 16 T cell receptor beta chains from one specimen sequenced in a study of cytomegalovirus exposure and HLA in healthy donors. PCR used 60 Vbeta primers and 13 Jbeta primers. Sequenced by immunoSEQ multiplex PCR; TCRdb stores in-frame clones only, minus some. The table records 150,000 to 200,000 clones, approximately 86% of them present only once. Source material: PBMCs. The receptor set was obtained from a young woman in good health and CMV-seronegative.

CDR3 amino acids: CASSSGTSGYEQYF. The DNA for the CDR3 is TGTGCCAGCAGCTCAGGGACTAGCGGTTACGAGCAGTACTTC. V gene TRBV9 combines with J gene TRBJ2-7; TRBD2 agrees at 11 bases. V lost 4 bases and J lost 4; bases outside the gene matches: 4. Germline CDR1 SGDLS, CDR2 YYNGEE. This CDR3 comprises 14 residues.

This chain joins TRBV2 and TRBJ2-7; 8 nucleotides line up with TRBD1. CDR1 is SNHLY and CDR2 is FYNNEI in the germline V gene. This CDR3 comprises 15 residues. V trimming: 6 bases; J trimming: 1 base; junction bases outside the gene matches: 8. The CDR3 DNA reads as TGTGCCAGCAGCGCTTCCGGGACAGGATCCTACGAGCAGTACTTC. Translated, it gives CASSASGTGSYEQYF.

This rearrangement joins TRBV5-1 to TRBJ2-7; 8 positions match TRBD1. CDR3 size: 16 residues. Germline lookup yields CDR1 SGHRS and CDR2 YFSETQ. Trimming cost V 4 bases and J 5 bases; bases outside gene matches: 14. The CDR3 coding sequence is TGCGCCAGCAGCCGCCGACAGGGGATAAGTGGGGACGAGCAGTACTTC. Translated, it gives CASSRRQGISGDEQYF. The full variable domain, in which reference TRBV5-1 and TRBJ2-7 provide the parts outside the CDR3, is KAGVTQTPRYLIKTRGQQVTLSCSPISGHRSVSWYQQTPGQGLQFLFEYFSETQRNKGNFPGRFSGRQFSNSRSEMNVSTLELGDSALYLCASSRRQGISGDEQYFGPGTRLTVT.

The chain combines TRBV5-5 with TRBJ1-5; 8 bases align to TRBD1. The trim removed 4 bases at V and 5 bases at J, leaving 5 bases unmatched. The germline V gene encodes CDR1 SGHKS and CDR2 YYEKEE (reference sequence). The CDR3 sequence is 14 residues long. CDR3 amino acids: CASSTTDRDQPQHF. For the CDR3, the DNA is TGTGCCAGCAGCACGACGGACAGGGATCAGCCCCAGCATTTT.

This clone turned up a few times. This sequence joins TRBV7-6 and TRBJ2-1, with 10 bases identical to TRBD2. V shed 5 bases and J 9 bases; nucleotides not matched to a gene: 7. CDR1 is SGHVS and CDR2 is FNYEAQ in the germline V gene. The CDR3 is 14 amino acids. CDR3: CASSPGTSDREQFF. The DNA of the CDR3 is TGTGCCAGCAGCCCCGGGACTAGCGACCGTGAGCAGTTCTTC.

This sequence joins TRBV29-1 and TRBJ2-1; 9 bases are shared with TRBD2. There are 14 residues in the CDR3. Germline V gene lookup returns CDR1 SQVTM and CDR2 ANQGSEA. The J segment lost 6 bases and the V segment lost 7 bases, leaving 10 bases of the junction unmatched. Written as DNA, the CDR3 is TGCAGCGCTAGCGGCGGGGGGGTGAGCAATGAGCAGTTCTTC. As protein: CSASGGGVSNEQFF.

This clone has only one observation. The V call is TRBV5-1, the J call TRBJ2-7; 10 bases fit TRBD2. The V and J ends lost 0 bases and 5 bases, in that order; junction bases with no gene match: 5. Germline-derived CDR1 and CDR2 are SGHRS and YFSETQ. The CDR3 totals 15 residues. This CDR3 is CASSLEASGRDEQYF. The CDR3, as DNA: TGCGCCAGCAGCTTGGAGGCTAGCGGGAGAGACGAGCAGTACTTC.

The genes are TRBV10-3 and TRBJ2-6; D perhaps matches TRBD1 (5 bases). This CDR3 has 14 residues. V dropped 6 bases and J dropped 0 bases, with 6 bases sitting between them. The V gene's germline CDR1 is ENHRY and CDR2 SYGVKD. The CDR3 DNA reads TGTGCCATCAGCGACAGCTCTGGGGCCAACGTCCTGACTTTC. Its protein product is CAISDSSGANVLTF.

V gene TRBV10-3 combines with J gene TRBJ1-2; no reliable D call. Germline CDR1 and CDR2: ENHRY and SYGVKD. There are 12 residues in the CDR3. V lost 3 bases, J lost 2 bases, and 4 bases lay in between. The CDR3 DNA is TGTGCCATCAGTGACCAGAACTATGGCTACACCTTC. Its protein product is CAISDQNYGYTF.

This clone was picked up one time. The V call is TRBV7-8, the J call TRBJ2-2; the match to TRBD2 covers 12 bases. The germline V gene has CDR1 SGHVS and CDR2 FQNEAQ. Trimming removed 4 bases from V and 6 bases from J; junction bases left unmatched: 3. This CDR3 spans 15 amino acids. CDR3 in amino acids: CASSSSGGASGELFF. The CDR3 DNA follows: TGTGCCAGCAGCTCTAGCGGGGGGGCCTCCGGGGAGCTGTTTTTT.

The chain recombines TRBV7-2 with TRBJ2-3, with 7 bases identical to TRBD2. The CDR3 loop spans 18 amino acids. Per germline, CDR1 SGHTA and CDR2 FQGNSA. Trimming took 4 bases from V and 0 from J; bases not matched to a gene: 13. The CDR3 protein is CASSSTQRGATSTDTQYF. As DNA, the CDR3 is TGTGCCAGCAGCTCCACTCAGCGGGGTGCAACTAGCACAGATACGCAGTATTTT.

This clone was seen a single time. Other DNA variants within this sample encode the same CDR3. This chain connects TRBV7-9 to TRBJ2-3; D is possibly TRBD1 (6 bases). There are 15 residues in the CDR3. Germline V gene sequence: CDR1 SEHNR, CDR2 FQNEAQ (reference sequence). V lost 5 bases, J lost 0 bases, and 12 bases lay in between. The CDR3 region is CASSPRGGSTDTQYF. Written as DNA, the CDR3 is TGTGCCAGCAGCCCGAGAGGGGGTAGCACAGATACGCAGTATTTT.

The chain joins TRBV2 to TRBJ1-2, with TRBD1 as a possible D gene (5 bases). Trimming removed 6 bases at V and 8 bases at J, with 13 bases between. The CDR3 totals 12 residues. CDR1 and CDR2 (germline): SNHLY, FYNNEI. The CDR3 region is CASSDSAWGYTF. CDR3 bases: TGTGCCAGCAGCGACAGTGCCTGGGGCTACACCTTC. The whole variable domain, filled in from reference TRBV2 and TRBJ1-2, reads EPEVTQTPSHQVTQMGQEVILRCVPISNHLYFYWYRQILGQKVEFLVSFYNNEISEKSEIFDDQFSVERPDGSNFTLKIRSTKLEDSAMYFCASSDSAWGYTFGSGTRLTVV.

This clone was detected a few times. The V call is TRBV19, the J call TRBJ1-1; possibly TRBD1 for D (5 bases). This CDR3 spans 13 amino acids. The germline V gene has CDR1 LNHDA and CDR2 SQIVND (reference sequence). V lost 4 bases, J lost 5 bases, and 11 bases lay in between. The CDR3 nucleotides are TGTGCCAGTAGTACCCTCGGGGGGACTGAAGCTTTCTTT. It translates to CASSTLGGTEAFF.

Of note for this clone: Other DNA variants within this sample encode the same CDR3. The rearrangement joins TRBV27 to TRBJ2-7, with unresolved D. This CDR3 has 12 residues. V lost 5 bases and J lost 0, with 5 bases in between. Germline V gene sequence: CDR1 MNHEY, CDR2 SMNVEV (reference sequence). Written as DNA, the CDR3 is TGTGCCAGCAGTCCCAGCTCCTACGAGCAGTACTTC. Its protein product is CASSPSSYEQYF.

The chain employs TRBV4-1 and TRBJ2-5, with D maybe TRBD2 (6 bases). Germline CDR1 MGHRA, CDR2 YSYEKL. V dropped 3 bases and J dropped 5 bases, with 16 bases sitting between them. The CDR3 runs 15 residues. The CDR3 DNA sequence: TGCGCCAGCAGCCACTCGGGACTTCCGAGGGAGACCCAGTACTTC. This translates into CASSHSGLPRETQYF.